This TCR beta chain appears in the sequencing data of a study of cytomegalovirus exposure and HLA in healthy donors. PCR used 60 Vbeta primers and 13 Jbeta primers. Sequencing used immunoSEQ multiplex PCR; TCRdb keeps in-frame clones, though not all of them. The table lists almost 200,000 clones, around 81% of them singletons. Notes on the study in general: Earlier analysis found most TCR beta V segments productive about 87% or about 30% of the time. Presence/absence analysis assumed near-uniform sequencing depth across donors. According to a later analysis, most TCR beta chains associated with CMV appeared HLA-restricted. Several of the most significant clusters were apparently associated with common viral pathogens in a later analysis.

This clone was counted only a few times. Antigen unknown. The CDR3 covers 13 residues. Germline-derived CDR1 and CDR2 are MNHNS and SASEGT. The trim removed 9 bases at V and 4 bases at J, leaving 5 bases unmatched. This TCR was recovered from a young man in good health and CMV-seronegative. The gene calls are TRBV6-1 and TRBJ2-7, with TRBD2 matching 11 bases. Sequenced material: PBMCs. The DNA for the CDR3 is TGTGCCAGTAGCGGGAGGGTGAGTTACGAGCAGTACTTC. Encoded protein: CASSGRVSYEQYF.